This TCR beta chain was sequenced for a study of OX40 agonist ivuxolimab in advanced cancers. Assay: immunoSEQ multiplex PCR; the TCRdb copy retains only in-frame clones and omits some. Of around 56,000 clones listed, 88% were seen once; the top ten hold 8.5% to 14%. CDR3 length: 16 residues. CDR1 and CDR2 (germline): SNHLY, FYNNEI. V gave up 6 bases and J gave up 0 bases, with 17 bases separating them. The sequence was obtained from an adult with an advanced solid tumor such as melanoma, head and neck, liver or kidney cancer. The sample consisted of CD4+ or CD8+ T cells sorted from blood, taken in a trial of the OX40 agonist ivuxolimab. The rearrangement links TRBV2 to TRBJ1-1, with D unresolved. The CDR3 is CASRAPTLGLNTEAFF. The CDR3 DNA sequence: TGTGCCAGCAGGGCTCCGACATTGGGGTTGAACACTGAAGCTTTCTTT.